These T cell receptor beta chains were read from a single sample in a study of blood T cell repertoires in COVID-19. Some clones are missing from TCRdb's copy, which holds only in-frame ones; the method was immunoSEQ multiplex PCR. This repertoire shows about 350,000 clones, about 88% found once; its top ten account for approximately 0.97%. Sequenced input: PBMCs or T cells enriched from blood (not recorded which). The receptors come from a woman aged 25-40 years who had been exposed to COVID-19. The CDR3 runs from the conserved cysteine through the conserved F or W. The order of the fields is clone size, V gene, J gene, D gene, CDR3 DNA, CDR3 protein. The D gene is left open where the match is weak. Clone size appears in some rows only: once, few, many, or a class for an expanded clone.

abundance: -; v_gene: TRBV27; j_gene: TRBJ2-5; d_gene: -; CDR3nt: TGTGCCAGCAGTCACGAGTACCAAGAGACCCAGTACTTC; CDR3aa: CASSHEYQETQYF
abundance: -; v_gene: TRBV7-2; j_gene: TRBJ1-2; d_gene: TRBD1; CDR3nt: TGTGCCAGCAGCATCGACAGGGACTATGGCTACACCTTC; CDR3aa: CASSIDRDYGYTF
abundance: -; v_gene: TRBV5-6; j_gene: TRBJ1-6; d_gene: -; CDR3nt: TGTGCCAGCAGCCCGCAGGGCGTATCCCTCCACTTT; CDR3aa: CASSPQGVSLHF
abundance: -; v_gene: TRBV7-3; j_gene: TRBJ1-2; d_gene: TRBD1; CDR3nt: TGTGCCAGCAGCCCGGGACAGCGATCTAACTATGGCTACACCTTC; CDR3aa: CASSPGQRSNYGYTF
abundance: -; v_gene: TRBV9; j_gene: TRBJ2-1; d_gene: TRBD2; CDR3nt: TGTGCCAGCAGCGTAATCTCTGGGGAGGGCGGGCCCTACAATGAGCAGTTCTTC; CDR3aa: CASSVISGEGGPYNEQFF
abundance: -; v_gene: TRBV28; j_gene: TRBJ2-1; d_gene: TRBD1; CDR3nt: TGTGCCAGCATTTCGAGACAGGGGGCAAATCTCCACAATGAGCAGTTCTTC; CDR3aa: CASISRQGANLHNEQFF
abundance: -; v_gene: TRBV28; j_gene: TRBJ2-4; d_gene: -; CDR3nt: TGTGCCAGCAGTTTACCCGGTGTCCCCAAAAACATTCAGTACTTC; CDR3aa: CASSLPGVPKNIQYF
abundance: -; v_gene: TRBV18; j_gene: TRBJ1-1; d_gene: TRBD1; CDR3nt: TGTGCCAGCTCAACGGGGGTGACAGGGCCAGGTAACACTGAAGCTTTCTTT; CDR3aa: CASSTGVTGPGNTEAFF
abundance: once; v_gene: TRBV28; j_gene: TRBJ2-7; d_gene: -; CDR3nt: TGTGCCAGCAGTTTCCCGGGGGATGGCTACGAGCAGTACTTC; CDR3aa: CASSFPGDGYEQYF
abundance: -; v_gene: TRBV27; j_gene: TRBJ1-2; d_gene: -; CDR3nt: TGTGCCAGCAGTTTGTCCCAGGGGAACTATGGCTACACCTTC; CDR3aa: CASSLSQGNYGYTF
abundance: -; v_gene: TRBV29-1; j_gene: TRBJ2-7; d_gene: -; CDR3nt: TGCAGCGCCCGCATGGGGCCTCCCTCCTACGAGCAGTACTTC; CDR3aa: CSARMGPPSYEQYF
abundance: -; v_gene: TRBV28; j_gene: TRBJ2-3; d_gene: TRBD2; CDR3nt: TGTGCCAGCACCCTAGGAGGACTAGCGGGGACAGATACGCAGTATTTT; CDR3aa: CASTLGGLAGTDTQYF
abundance: -; v_gene: TRBV5-1; j_gene: TRBJ1-4; d_gene: TRBD1; CDR3nt: TGCGCCAGCAGCTTGGACAGGGGGCGTGAAAAACTGTTTTTT; CDR3aa: CASSLDRGREKLFF
abundance: -; v_gene: TRBV6-5; j_gene: TRBJ2-7; d_gene: TRBD2; CDR3nt: TGTGCCAGCAGTTCGCCTAGCGGGAGGTTCTTACTCGAGCAGTACTTC; CDR3aa: CASSSPSGRFLLEQYF
abundance: once; v_gene: TRBV19; j_gene: TRBJ2-1; d_gene: TRBD1; CDR3nt: TGTGCCAGTAGTCCGTTTGGGACAGGGGACCTCGTCTCCTACAATGAGCAGTTCTTC; CDR3aa: CASSPFGTGDLVSYNEQFF
abundance: once; v_gene: TRBV7-9; j_gene: TRBJ2-5; d_gene: TRBD2; CDR3nt: TGTGCCAGCAGTGAGCGGGAGGGCCAAGAGACCCAGTACTTC; CDR3aa: CASSEREGQETQYF
abundance: -; v_gene: TRBV5-1; j_gene: TRBJ2-1; d_gene: TRBD1; CDR3nt: TGCGCCAGCAGCTTGGGGACAGGGGAGCAGTTCTTC; CDR3aa: CASSLGTGEQFF
abundance: -; v_gene: TRBV6-5; j_gene: TRBJ2-3; d_gene: TRBD2; CDR3nt: TGTGCCAGCAGCCTTAGGACTAGCGGTTGGGATACGCAGTATTTT; CDR3aa: CASSLRTSGWDTQYF
abundance: few; v_gene: TRBV2; j_gene: TRBJ2-7; d_gene: TRBD2; CDR3nt: TGTGCCAGCAGAACCGGGACTAGCGGGTACGAGCAGTACTTC; CDR3aa: CASRTGTSGYEQYF
abundance: -; v_gene: TRBV2; j_gene: TRBJ1-2; d_gene: -; CDR3nt: TGTGCCAGCAGTGAAGTGTCGGGGAACTATGGCTACACCTTC; CDR3aa: CASSEVSGNYGYTF
abundance: -; v_gene: TRBV14; j_gene: TRBJ1-2; d_gene: -; CDR3nt: TGTGCCAGCAGCCAAAGCCCCGCGGGCTACACCTTC; CDR3aa: CASSQSPAGYTF
abundance: -; v_gene: TRBV25-1; j_gene: TRBJ1-6; d_gene: -; CDR3nt: TGTGCCAGCACGCACCGGGGGGCCGGTTCACCCCTCCACTTT; CDR3aa: CASTHRGAGSPLHF
abundance: few; v_gene: TRBV5-1; j_gene: TRBJ2-1; d_gene: -; CDR3nt: TGCGCCAGCAGCTTGAACCGAGAGGGGCAGTTCTTC; CDR3aa: CASSLNREGQFF
abundance: -; v_gene: TRBV19; j_gene: TRBJ1-1; d_gene: -; CDR3nt: TGTGCCAGTAGTCAAGGGGGAGGGGCTGAAGCTTTCTTT; CDR3aa: CASSQGGGAEAFF